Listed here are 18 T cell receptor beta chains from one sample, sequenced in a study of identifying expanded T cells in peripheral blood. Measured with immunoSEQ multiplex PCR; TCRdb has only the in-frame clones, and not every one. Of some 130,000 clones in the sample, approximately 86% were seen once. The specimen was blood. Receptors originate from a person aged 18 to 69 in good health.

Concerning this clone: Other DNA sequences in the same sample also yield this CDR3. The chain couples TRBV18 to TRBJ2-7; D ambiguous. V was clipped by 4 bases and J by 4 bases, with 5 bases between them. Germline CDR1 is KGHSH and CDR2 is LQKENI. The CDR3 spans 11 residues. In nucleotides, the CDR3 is TGTGCCAGCTCACAGGGTTACGAGCAGTACTTC. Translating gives CASSQGYEQYF.

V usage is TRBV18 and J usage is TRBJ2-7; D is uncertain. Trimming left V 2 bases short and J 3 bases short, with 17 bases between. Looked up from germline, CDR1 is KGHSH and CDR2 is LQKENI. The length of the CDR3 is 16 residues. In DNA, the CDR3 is TGTGCCAGCTCACCAATGGACCAAGCCCCATACTACGAGCAGTACTTC. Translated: CASSPMDQAPYYEQYF.

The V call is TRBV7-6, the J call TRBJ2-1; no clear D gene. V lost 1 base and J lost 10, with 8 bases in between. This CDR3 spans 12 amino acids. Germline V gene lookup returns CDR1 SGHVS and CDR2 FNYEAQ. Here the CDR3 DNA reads TGTGCCAGCAGCTTAGACAGTTACGAGCAGTTCTTC. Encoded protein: CASSLDSYEQFF.

The CDR3 sequence: CASSPRGRSYNEQFF. The DNA for the CDR3 is TGTGCCAGCAGCCCCAGGGGGCGAAGTTACAATGAGCAGTTCTTC. The chain employs TRBV14 and TRBJ2-1, with 8 bases fitting TRBD1. V was clipped by 4 bases and J by 4 bases; unmatched bases: 6. The germline V gene encodes CDR1 SGHDN and CDR2 FVKESK. This CDR3 contains 15 residues.

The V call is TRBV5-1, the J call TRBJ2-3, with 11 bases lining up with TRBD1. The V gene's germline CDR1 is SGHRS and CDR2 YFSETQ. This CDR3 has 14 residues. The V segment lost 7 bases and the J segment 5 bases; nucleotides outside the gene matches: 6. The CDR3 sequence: CASRTGGGVDTQYF. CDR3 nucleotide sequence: TGCGCCAGCCGGACAGGGGGCGGGGTAGATACGCAGTATTTT.

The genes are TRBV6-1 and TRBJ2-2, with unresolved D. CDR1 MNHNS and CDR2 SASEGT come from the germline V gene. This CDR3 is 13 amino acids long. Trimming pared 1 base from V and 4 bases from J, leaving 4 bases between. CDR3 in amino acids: CASSEVFTGELFF. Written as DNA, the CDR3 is TGTGCCAGCAGTGAAGTGTTCACCGGGGAGCTGTTTTTT.

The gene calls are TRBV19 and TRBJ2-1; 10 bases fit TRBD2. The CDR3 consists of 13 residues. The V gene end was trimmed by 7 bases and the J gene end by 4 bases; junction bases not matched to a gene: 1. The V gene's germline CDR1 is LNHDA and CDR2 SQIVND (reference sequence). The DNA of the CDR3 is TGTGCCAGTAAGACTAGCGGGTACAATGAGCAGTTCTTC. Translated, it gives CASKTSGYNEQFF.

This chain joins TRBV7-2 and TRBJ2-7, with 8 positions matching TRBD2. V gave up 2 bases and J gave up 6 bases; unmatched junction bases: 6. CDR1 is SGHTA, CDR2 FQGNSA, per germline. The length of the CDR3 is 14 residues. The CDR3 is CASSLRTSNSEQYF. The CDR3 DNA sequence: TGTGCCAGCAGCTTACGGACTAGCAACTCCGAGCAGTACTTC.

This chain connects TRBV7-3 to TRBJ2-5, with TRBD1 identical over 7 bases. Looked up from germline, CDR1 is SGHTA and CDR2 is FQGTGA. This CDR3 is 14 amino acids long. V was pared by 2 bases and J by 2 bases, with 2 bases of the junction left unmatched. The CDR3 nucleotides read TGTGCCAGCAGCTTAGGGGGACAGCAAGAGACCCAGTACTTC. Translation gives CASSLGGQQETQYF.

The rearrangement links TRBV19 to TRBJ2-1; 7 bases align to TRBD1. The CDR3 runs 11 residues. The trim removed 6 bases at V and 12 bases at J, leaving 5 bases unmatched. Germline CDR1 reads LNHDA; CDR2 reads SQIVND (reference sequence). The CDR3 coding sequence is TGTGCCAGTAGCGAGGGGGCTGTGCAGTTCTTC. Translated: CASSEGAVQFF.

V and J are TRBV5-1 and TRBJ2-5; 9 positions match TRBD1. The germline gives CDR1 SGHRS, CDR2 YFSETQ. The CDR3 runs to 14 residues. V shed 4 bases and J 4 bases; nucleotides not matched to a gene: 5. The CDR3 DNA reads TGCGCCAGCAGCCTAACAGGGGGCTTAGAGACCCAGTACTTC. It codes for CASSLTGGLETQYF.

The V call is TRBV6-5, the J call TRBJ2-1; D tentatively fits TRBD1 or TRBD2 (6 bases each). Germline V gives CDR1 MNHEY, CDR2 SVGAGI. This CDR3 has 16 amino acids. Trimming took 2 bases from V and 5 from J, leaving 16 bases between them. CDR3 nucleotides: TGTGCCAGCAGTTACGATATGTGGGGGGCTAACAATGAGCAGTTCTTC. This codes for CASSYDMWGANNEQFF.

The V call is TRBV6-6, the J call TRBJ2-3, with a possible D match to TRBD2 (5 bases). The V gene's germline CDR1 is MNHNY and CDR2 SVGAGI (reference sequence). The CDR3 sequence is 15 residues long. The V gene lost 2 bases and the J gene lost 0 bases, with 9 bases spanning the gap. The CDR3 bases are TGTGCCAGCAGTTACGATGGCGGGAGCACAGATACGCAGTATTTT. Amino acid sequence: CASSYDGGSTDTQYF.

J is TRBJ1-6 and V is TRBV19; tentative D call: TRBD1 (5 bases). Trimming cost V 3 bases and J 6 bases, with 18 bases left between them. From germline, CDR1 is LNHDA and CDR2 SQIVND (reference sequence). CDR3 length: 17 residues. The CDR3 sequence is CASSMTPAGDFNSPLHF. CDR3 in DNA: TGTGCCAGTAGTATGACCCCTGCGGGGGATTTTAATTCACCCCTCCACTTT. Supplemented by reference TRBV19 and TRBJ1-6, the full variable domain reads DGGITQSPKYLFRKEGQNVTLSCEQNLNHDAMYWYRQDPGQGLRLIYYSQIVNDFQKGDIAEGYSVSREKKESFPLTVTSAQKNPTAFYLCASSMTPAGDFNSPLHFGNGTRLTVT.

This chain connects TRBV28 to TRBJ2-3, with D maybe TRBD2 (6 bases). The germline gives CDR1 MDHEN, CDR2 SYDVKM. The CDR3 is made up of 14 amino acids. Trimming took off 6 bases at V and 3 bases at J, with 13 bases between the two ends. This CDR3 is CASRRGMDTDTQYF. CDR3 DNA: TGTGCCAGCAGACGGGGGATGGATACAGATACGCAGTATTTT.

CDR3 sequence (DNA): TGTGCCAGCAGCTTTGGGGCAGGAAACACCATATATTTT. It translates to CASSFGAGNTIYF. The V gene is TRBV7-2, the J gene TRBJ1-3; a weak D match, TRBD1 (5 bases). The CDR3 sequence is 13 residues long. The germline V gene has CDR1 SGHTA and CDR2 FQGNSA. Trimming took off 3 bases at V and 4 bases at J, with 7 bases between the two ends.

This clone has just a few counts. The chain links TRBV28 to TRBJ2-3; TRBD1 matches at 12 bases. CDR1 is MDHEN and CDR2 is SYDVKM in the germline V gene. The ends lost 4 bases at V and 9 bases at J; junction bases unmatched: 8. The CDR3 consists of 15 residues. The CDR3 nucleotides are TGTGCCAGCAGTTCTCCCGGGACAGGGGGCGGCACGCAGTATTTT. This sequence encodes CASSSPGTGGGTQYF.

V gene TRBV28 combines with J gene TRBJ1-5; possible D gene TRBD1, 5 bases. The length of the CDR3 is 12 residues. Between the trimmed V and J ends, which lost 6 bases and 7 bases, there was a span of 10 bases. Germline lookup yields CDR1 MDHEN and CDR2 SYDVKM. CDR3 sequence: CASRGDGQPQHF. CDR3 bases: TGTGCCAGCAGGGGGGATGGACAGCCCCAGCATTTT.